Here is one TCR beta chain with its context. The record originates from a study of blood T cell repertoires in COVID-19. Study background: Material from acute and convalescent COVID-19 was sourced from the United States, Italy and Spain. Nucleic acid was either cDNA or gDNA, and it came from T cells, B-cell-depleted T cells, or PBMCs.

CDR1 GTSNPN and CDR2 SVGIG come from the germline V gene (reference sequence). This CDR3 has 12 residues. V shed 0 bases and J shed 12 bases, with 11 bases lying between them. Measured with immunoSEQ multiplex PCR; TCRdb has only the in-frame clones, and not every one. The sample records about 70,000 clones, approximately 77% being singletons. The gene calls are TRBV30 and TRBJ1-4; D not resolved. The specimen was peripheral blood. The receptor was derived from a woman aged 70-85 years with acute or convalescent COVID-19. CDR3 in DNA: TGTGCCTGGAGTGTTCGGGGTGGGGAACTGTTTTTT. Translating it yields CAWSVRGGELFF.